One T cell receptor beta chain is described in this entry. Authors' processing steps: Amplification of reference gene primers was used by the study to estimate nucleated cell counts. TCRdb's copy holds only in-frame clones and misses some; the assay was immunoSEQ multiplex PCR. D and trimming were read from the DNA, whereas the V and J calls and clone size are those reported in that table. Among 79,000 or so clones, 86% were seen once, and the ten largest hold over 15%. The sample belongs to a study of blood T cell repertoires in COVID-19. Study summary: Sites in the United States, Italy and Spain provided acute and convalescent COVID-19 samples. T cells, B-cell-depleted T cells, or PBMCs provided the cDNA or gDNA that served as material.

The sample was peripheral blood. This receptor was identified in a human donor in a cohort sampled during active COVID-19.

CDR3 residues: CASSSGEGRETQYF. CDR3 coding DNA: TGTGCCAGTAGTAGCGGGGAGGGCCGGGAGACCCAGTACTTC. The rearrangement uses TRBV19 and TRBJ2-5, with 7 bases fitting TRBD2. Germline assignment: CDR1 LNHDA and CDR2 SQIVND (reference sequence). Trimming removed 4 bases from V and 5 bases from J; junction bases left unmatched: 7. This CDR3 contains 14 residues.